A selection of T cell receptor beta chains follows, all from one sample in a study of CD8 T cells in Susac syndrome. MiXCR, run by TCRdb on the immunoSEQ multiplex PCR reads, gives a single entry per CDR3 protein. Found here are about 430,000 distinct CDR3 sequences, 85% of them singletons; the top ten hold more than 0.09%. The sequenced sample consisted of CD8+ T cells from PBMCs. Receptor source: a human donor with multiple sclerosis. CDR3s include the opening cysteine and the closing phenylalanine or tryptophan. A D gene is named only where the DNA matches it firmly. Not every row has a clone size; where given, it reads once, few, many or a size class.

V: TRBV7-2
J: TRBJ2-7
D: NA
size: NA
DNA: TGTGCCAGCAGCTTAGTATCGGAGGCCTACGAGCAGTACTTC
CDR3: CASSLVSEAYEQYF

V: TRBV7-9
J: TRBJ2-3
D: NA
size: NA
DNA: TGTGCCAGCAGCTCCTTTAAAAGCACAGATACGCAGTATTTT
CDR3: CASSSFKSTDTQYF

V: TRBV3-1
J: TRBJ2-1
D: TRBD2
size: NA
DNA: TGTGCCAGCAGCCAAGGCTCGGCGGGAGAAGATATTGAGCAGTTCTTC
CDR3: CASSQGSAGEDIEQFF

V: TRBV27
J: TRBJ2-5
D: NA
size: NA
DNA: TGTGCCAGCAGTTTATTGTACCAAGAGACCCAGTACTTC
CDR3: CASSLLYQETQYF

V: TRBV19
J: TRBJ2-7
D: NA
size: NA
DNA: TGTGCCAGTAGTCCGGGGGCTGTCTACGAGCAGTACTTC
CDR3: CASSPGAVYEQYF

V: TRBV6-1
J: TRBJ2-7
D: NA
size: NA
DNA: TGTGCCACCCAATATTATACCTACGAGCAGTACTTC
CDR3: CATQYYTYEQYF

V: TRBV30
J: TRBJ2-7
D: TRBD2
size: few
DNA: TGTGCCTCCCGAGGGACTAGCGGGCCTGAACCCTTTTACGAGCAGTACTTC
CDR3: CASRGTSGPEPFYEQYF

V: TRBV19
J: TRBJ2-1
D: NA
size: NA
DNA: TGTGCCAGTAGCCTAACAGAGACACCACATGAGCAGTTCTTC
CDR3: CASSLTETPHEQFF

V: TRBV3-1
J: TRBJ2-7
D: TRBD2
size: NA
DNA: TGTGCCAGCAGCCAAGATCGGAGCGGGAGATCCTACGAGCAGTACTTC
CDR3: CASSQDRSGRSYEQYF

V: TRBV4-1
J: TRBJ1-2
D: NA
size: NA
DNA: TGCGCCAGCAGCCCCGGGGGGAGCTATGGCTACACCTTC
CDR3: CASSPGGSYGYTF

V: TRBV5-6
J: TRBJ2-1
D: TRBD2
size: NA
DNA: TGTGCCAGCAGCTTGGGACTAGCGGGTCTTAGGGAGCAGTTCTTC
CDR3: CASSLGLAGLREQFF

V: TRBV20-1
J: TRBJ2-5
D: TRBD2
size: NA
DNA: TGCAGTGCTAGAGATTGGCTAGCGGGGGGCCAGTACTTC
CDR3: CSARDWLAGGQYF

V: TRBV12-3/TRBV12-4
J: TRBJ1-1
D: NA
size: few
DNA: TGTGCCAGCAGCCATCAGGGGCCTTTCACTGAAGCTTTCTTT
CDR3: CASSHQGPFTEAFF

V: TRBV12-5
J: TRBJ1-2
D: NA
size: NA
DNA: TGTGCTAGTGGTTTGGGGCCCGAGAGCTACACCTTC
CDR3: CASGLGPESYTF

V: TRBV6-5
J: TRBJ1-5
D: NA
size: NA
DNA: TGTGCCAGCAGTTACTCGACGGGGTTGAATCAGCCCCAGCATTTT
CDR3: CASSYSTGLNQPQHF

V: TRBV14
J: TRBJ1-4
D: NA
size: NA
DNA: TGTGCCAGCAGCCAAAGTGTGCGGACTAATGAAAAACTGTTTTTT
CDR3: CASSQSVRTNEKLFF

V: TRBV29-1
J: TRBJ2-7
D: NA
size: NA
DNA: TGCAGCGTTGAAGCGGGGGTTACCTACGAGCAGTACTTC
CDR3: CSVEAGVTYEQYF

V: TRBV7-9
J: TRBJ1-4
D: TRBD1
size: NA
DNA: TGTGCCAGCAGCTCCCGGACAGGGGAACGAGAAAAACTGTTTTTT
CDR3: CASSSRTGEREKLFF

V: TRBV4-1
J: TRBJ1-1
D: NA
size: NA
DNA: TGCGCCAGCAGCCAAGGGGTCTCCTACGGGACTGAAGCTTTCTTT
CDR3: CASSQGVSYGTEAFF

V: TRBV9
J: TRBJ2-2
D: NA
size: NA
DNA: TGTGCCAGCAGCCTCGTGGTAGCGGAGAACACCGGGGAGCTGTTTTTT
CDR3: CASSLVVAENTGELFF

V: TRBV6-2/TRBV6-3
J: TRBJ2-2
D: NA
size: NA
DNA: TGTGCCAGCTGCAGGGGGGGGCCCACCGGGGAGCTGTTTTTT
CDR3: CASCRGGPTGELFF

V: TRBV27
J: TRBJ1-1
D: NA
size: many
DNA: TGTGCCAGCAGCTTAGGCTCCAACACTGAAGCTTTCTTT
CDR3: CASSLGSNTEAFF

V: TRBV6-1
J: TRBJ2-7
D: NA
size: NA
DNA: TGTGCCAGCAGTGAAGGAGCCCCCTCGGACGAGCAGTACTTC
CDR3: CASSEGAPSDEQYF

V: TRBV4-1
J: TRBJ2-1
D: TRBD2
size: NA
DNA: TGCGCCAGCAGCCCAGCGGCGGGAGAGCCCAATGAGCAGTTCTTC
CDR3: CASSPAAGEPNEQFF

V: TRBV6-5
J: TRBJ2-1
D: NA
size: NA
DNA: TGTGCCAGCTTCGCGGGGAGCTCCTACAATGAGCAGTTCTTC
CDR3: CASFAGSSYNEQFF

V: TRBV18
J: TRBJ2-7
D: TRBD1
size: few
DNA: TGTGCCAGCTCACTCCTGGACAGGGACTACGAGCAGTACTTC
CDR3: CASSLLDRDYEQYF

V: TRBV4-2
J: TRBJ2-6
D: NA
size: NA
DNA: TGTGCCAGCAGCCAAAGTCTGAACAGGGAGGATGATTCTGGGGCCAACGTCCTGACTTTC
CDR3: CASSQSLNREDDSGANVLTF

V: TRBV12-3/TRBV12-4
J: TRBJ2-5
D: TRBD2
size: NA
DNA: TGTGCCAGCACCCAATCACCTCCCCCTAGCGGGAGGGCCTGGGAGACCCAGTACTTC
CDR3: CASTQSPPPSGRAWETQYF

V: TRBV13
J: TRBJ1-2
D: NA
size: NA
DNA: TGTGCCAGCAGCCCTTCGGCGGGGGGAGAGGGCTACACCTTC
CDR3: CASSPSAGGEGYTF

V: TRBV7-9
J: TRBJ2-1
D: NA
size: NA
DNA: TGTGCCAGCAGCTCCACCCTTCTGTACAATGAGCAGTTCTTC
CDR3: CASSSTLLYNEQFF

V: TRBV10-3
J: TRBJ1-5
D: TRBD1
size: NA
DNA: TGTGCCATCAGGGGACAGCCGGATCAGCCCCAGCATTTT
CDR3: CAIRGQPDQPQHF

V: TRBV12-3/TRBV12-4
J: TRBJ2-6
D: NA
size: NA
DNA: TGTGCCAGCAGTTTAGGAGTAAACTCTGGGGCCAACGTCCTGACTTTC
CDR3: CASSLGVNSGANVLTF

V: TRBV5-4
J: TRBJ2-1
D: NA
size: NA
DNA: TGTGCCAGCAGCTTGGATCCGGGACCCAATGAGCAGTTCTTC
CDR3: CASSLDPGPNEQFF

V: TRBV28
J: TRBJ1-3
D: NA
size: NA
DNA: TGTGCCAGCGGCCCCTTTCGCTCTCCTATGGGAAACACCATATATTTT
CDR3: CASGPFRSPMGNTIYF

V: TRBV30
J: TRBJ2-1
D: NA
size: NA
DNA: TGTGCCTGGGGGATTTCCACTGAGCAGTTCTTC
CDR3: CAWGISTEQFF

V: TRBV30
J: TRBJ1-2
D: NA
size: NA
DNA: TGTGCCTGGAGTGGGCAGGCGGATGGCTACACCTTC
CDR3: CAWSGQADGYTF

V: TRBV11-2
J: TRBJ2-1
D: NA
size: NA
DNA: TGTGCCAGCAGCAAAGTGGCGGTCGGAAATGAGCAGTTCTTC
CDR3: CASSKVAVGNEQFF

V: TRBV14
J: TRBJ1-1
D: NA
size: NA
DNA: TGTGCCAGCAAACTTCATCCGAACACTGAAGCTTTCTTT
CDR3: CASKLHPNTEAFF

V: TRBV6-5
J: TRBJ2-7
D: TRBD2
size: NA
DNA: TGTGCCAGCAGTTACGGGACTAGCGGGAGGGTAGTAACCTACGAGCAGTACTTC
CDR3: CASSYGTSGRVVTYEQYF

V: TRBV6-1
J: TRBJ2-2
D: NA
size: NA
DNA: TGTGCCAGCAGTGATCAACCTGACACCGGGGAGCTGTTTTTT
CDR3: CASSDQPDTGELFF

V: TRBV9
J: TRBJ1-2
D: NA
size: NA
DNA: TGTGCCAGCAGCGTAGGGGGTCGCCAGGGAGCGAACTATGGCTACACCTTC
CDR3: CASSVGGRQGANYGYTF

V: TRBV4-1
J: TRBJ2-7
D: NA
size: NA
DNA: TGCGCCAGCAGCCAGGCAGACGCCTACGAGCAGTACTTC
CDR3: CASSQADAYEQYF

V: TRBV4-1
J: TRBJ2-3
D: NA
size: NA
DNA: TGCGCCAGCAGCCAGGAGACGGGAGATACGCAGTATTTT
CDR3: CASSQETGDTQYF

V: TRBV5-6
J: TRBJ2-2
D: NA
size: NA
DNA: TGTGCCAGCAGCTCCCTCGCCGGGGAGCTGTTTTTT
CDR3: CASSSLAGELFF

V: TRBV4-1
J: TRBJ2-2
D: NA
size: NA
DNA: TGCGCCAGCAGCCAAGAGAGTTGGGCAAGGGTCACCGGGGAGCTGTTTTTT
CDR3: CASSQESWARVTGELFF

V: TRBV5-1
J: TRBJ1-6
D: TRBD1
size: NA
DNA: TGCGCCAGCTCGAGAGGACAGGGGGCGGTTAGTAATTCACCCCTCCACTTT
CDR3: CASSRGQGAVSNSPLHF

V: TRBV5-5
J: TRBJ2-1
D: NA
size: NA
DNA: TGTGCCAGCACCTTGCCTCTAGGGGAGCAGTTCTTC
CDR3: CASTLPLGEQFF

V: TRBV4-1
J: TRBJ2-2
D: TRBD1
size: NA
DNA: TGCGCCAGCAGCCAAGTAGGCGGACAGGGGGCTACCGGGGAGCTGTTTTTT
CDR3: CASSQVGGQGATGELFF

V: TRBV25-1
J: TRBJ2-1
D: NA
size: NA
DNA: TGTGCCAGCGCCGGATCTGGGGAATACAATGAGCAGTTCTTC
CDR3: CASAGSGEYNEQFF

V: TRBV3-1
J: TRBJ2-5
D: TRBD2
size: NA
DNA: TGTGCCAGCAGCCCCTCCCTAGCGGGGGAACAAGAGACCCAGTACTTC
CDR3: CASSPSLAGEQETQYF

V: TRBV14
J: TRBJ2-3
D: NA
size: NA
DNA: TGTGCCAGCAGCCATGACCTACCGGATACGCAGTATTTT
CDR3: CASSHDLPDTQYF

V: TRBV27
J: TRBJ2-5
D: TRBD1
size: NA
DNA: TGTGCCAGCAGTTCCTTGGGACAGCCGGAGACCCAGTACTTC
CDR3: CASSSLGQPETQYF

V: TRBV24-1
J: TRBJ2-7
D: TRBD1
size: NA
DNA: TGTGCCACCAGTGATGGGGACAGCCCGAAACAGTACTTC
CDR3: CATSDGDSPKQYF

V: TRBV28
J: TRBJ2-3
D: NA
size: once
DNA: TGTGCCAGCACTTTGAGGGTCTCTAGCACAGATACGCAGTATTTT
CDR3: CASTLRVSSTDTQYF

V: TRBV28
J: TRBJ2-5
D: NA
size: NA
DNA: TGTGCCAGCTCGGAGGCACAGACGCAAGAGACCCAGTACTTC
CDR3: CASSEAQTQETQYF

V: TRBV30
J: TRBJ1-2
D: NA
size: NA
DNA: TGTGCCTGGAGCGATCCAGGGTCTTGGGACTATGGCTACACCTTC
CDR3: CAWSDPGSWDYGYTF

V: TRBV27
J: TRBJ2-7
D: TRBD1
size: once
DNA: TGTGCCAGCAGTTTCGGACAGGCGGGCGACGAGCAGTACTTC
CDR3: CASSFGQAGDEQYF

V: TRBV5-1
J: TRBJ2-7
D: TRBD1
size: NA
DNA: TGCGCCAGCAGCTCCGGGACAGGGGCTCTCGAGCAGTACTTC
CDR3: CASSSGTGALEQYF

V: TRBV9
J: TRBJ2-1
D: NA
size: NA
DNA: TGTGCCAGCAGCGCCGATCCGTGGGAGCAGTTCTTC
CDR3: CASSADPWEQFF